This is a list of T cell receptor beta chains from one sample in a study of T cells in Graves' hyperthyroidism and ophthalmopathy. From the multiplex PCR reads, TCRdb called clonotypes with MiXCR, one entry per CDR3 protein. The sample lists 300,000 to 450,000 distinct CDR3 sequences, about 18% occurring once. The sample comprised blood. These receptor sequences come from a woman under 40 with Graves' hyperthyroidism that later progressed to Graves' ophthalmopathy. The CDR3 runs from the conserved cysteine through the conserved F or W.

V,CDR3
TRBV14,CASSTTGTTYEQYF
TRBV15,CATSRDLTGGAFF
TRBV11-1,CASSNDRGHLNTEAFF
TRBV5-1,CASSRTSGRGTGELFF
TRBV5-1,CASSLIAGQGDGYTF
TRBV11-2,CASSFGLGRETQYF
TRBV15,CATSRAGTYGYTF
TRBV15,CATSRVTSGSGEQYF
TRBV28,CASSLGQVEGYTF
TRBV12-3/TRBV12-4,CASSPGTSGGGQFF
TRBV7-9,CASSRLAAGELFF
TRBV28,CASSTSGTGYWNTEAFF
TRBV29-1,CSVEGSTGELFF
TRBV4-1,CASSQVGDTGELFF
TRBV3-1,CASSHQGDNSPLHF
TRBV10-1,CASSQRWGTGRNEQFF
TRBV7-9,CASSSIGGSGNEQFF
TRBV28,CASTWGVGDQPQHF
TRBV12-3/TRBV12-4,CASSPIAYGYTF
TRBV7-2,CASAYGTTQETQYF
TRBV2,CASRRDSYNEQFF
TRBV20-1,CSARRDVGGLIDEKLFF
TRBV3-1,CASSQGMGRRNSYEQYF
TRBV29-1,CSVEGLAGETQYF
TRBV20-1,CSANRQGSTGELFF
TRBV11-2,CASSLVGHRAPSYNEQFF
TRBV13,CASSLDAGQYEETQYF
TRBV12-3/TRBV12-4,CASSSTGTGAYNEQFF
TRBV20-1,CSARDHRGYIYEQYF
TRBV2,CASSGQGGVAEAFF
TRBV20-1,CSARDLSGVTEAFF
TRBV12-3/TRBV12-4,CASSRTLGQATEAFF
TRBV11-3,CASSREGGYTF
TRBV27,CASRLGAGTDTQYF
TRBV5-1,CASSLASGTTLNEQFF
TRBV11-3,CASTQPRGNTEAFF
TRBV28,CASSYAGRDNYEQYF
TRBV5-6,CASSLVGTTSSYEQYF
TRBV11-3,CASSLGTSGGRQETQYF
TRBV7-9,CASSFSSRDRGPYEQYF
TRBV24-1,CATSDCHTPGHNNQPQHF
TRBV4-1,CASSQSTGFYGYTF
TRBV5-8,CATRQGSSYNEQFF
TRBV14,CASSPGQFYEQYF
TRBV7-9,CASSLRQRPKKLFF
TRBV20-1,CSAPFLAGGSYNEQFF
TRBV7-2,CASSLSHSYEQYF
TRBV2,CASSEARGRGYGYTF
TRBV4-2,CASSQEGQGAQETQYF
TRBV7-2,CASGQGPSTDTQYF
TRBV6-6,CASSYDSPTGELFF
TRBV5-1,CASRPDRGRQEKLFF
TRBV12-3/TRBV12-4,CASSRGQGGGISGNTIYF
TRBV20-1,CSALAGAQETQYF
TRBV11-2,CASSQDRVRSPLHF
TRBV18,CASSPEYSQFF
TRBV28,CASSRGQPYGYTF
TRBV28,CASSPAYFRVEAFF
TRBV6-1,CASSERAGGPYEQFF
TRBV3-1,CASSQGPSGGRQPQHF